A selection of T cell receptor beta chains follows, all from one sample in a study of T cell responses to AZD1222 COVID-19 vaccine. Sequencing was performed with immunoSEQ multiplex PCR; in TCRdb, only in-frame clones are kept and a portion is missing. Here the sample spans 20,000 to 30,000 clones, roughly 91% being singletons. The source material was peripheral blood, sampled 28 days after the second AZD1222 dose. All receptors come from an adult who received the AZD1222 COVID-19 vaccine. Both conserved end residues are part of each CDR3. A D gene is named only where the DNA matches it firmly. A row's size may be missing; if present it is once, few, many or a size class.

D gene	V gene	clone size	J gene	CDR3 protein	CDR3 DNA
-	TRBV2	-	TRBJ2-5	CASSGPRRGGETQYF	TGTGCCAGCAGTGGACCCAGGAGGGGCGGGGAGACCCAGTACTTC
TRBD1	TRBV27	-	TRBJ1-4	CASSWGRGREKLFF	TGTGCCAGCAGTTGGGGGAGGGGGCGTGAAAAACTGTTTTTT
-	TRBV11-3	-	TRBJ2-1	CASSQRGAEQFF	TGTGCCAGCAGCCAGAGAGGTGCTGAGCAGTTCTTC
TRBD2	TRBV10-3	few	TRBJ2-7	CAISESVRAVAGLTYEQYF	TGTGCCATCAGTGAGTCAGTGAGGGCGGTAGCGGGGCTTACCTACGAGCAGTACTTC
-	TRBV6-5	-	TRBJ2-7	CASSYSLDSSYEQYF	TGTGCCAGCAGTTACTCTCTGGACTCCTCCTACGAGCAGTACTTC
-	TRBV29-1	-	TRBJ2-7	CSVASGTSYEQYF	TGCAGCGTTGCGTCCGGGACATCCTACGAGCAGTACTTC
TRBD1	TRBV5-4	-	TRBJ1-1	CASRLGTGLTANTEAFF	TGTGCCAGCAGACTCGGGACAGGGCTGACCGCGAACACTGAAGCTTTCTTT
-	TRBV18	once	TRBJ1-6	CASSLEGYNSPLHF	TGTGCCAGCTCACTCGAGGGGTATAATTCACCCCTCCACTTT
TRBD2	TRBV3-1/TRBV3-2	-	TRBJ2-1	CASSQGGGLAVYNEQFF	TGTGCCAGCAGCCAAGGAGGCGGACTAGCGGTTTACAATGAGCAGTTCTTC
-	TRBV2	-	TRBJ2-7	CASRSYREQYF	TGTGCCAGCAGGAGTTACAGGGAGCAGTACTTC
-	TRBV5-1	-	TRBJ2-7	CASSLEGFGDEQYF	TGCGCCAGCAGCTTGGAAGGGTTCGGCGACGAGCAGTACTTC
-	TRBV6-5	-	TRBJ1-3	CASSYGQLASGNTIYF	TGTGCCAGCAGTTACGGACAGCTGGCCTCTGGAAACACCATATATTTT
-	TRBV28	few	TRBJ1-1	CASSTPVLRAEAFF	TGTGCCAGCAGCACCCCAGTCCTTAGGGCTGAAGCTTTCTTT
-	TRBV6-6	-	TRBJ1-5	CASSYHPVGSNQPQHF	TGTGCCAGCAGTTACCACCCCGTTGGTAGCAATCAGCCCCAGCATTTT
-	TRBV5-5	-	TRBJ1-4	CASSPPRGGVGEKLFF	TGTGCCAGCAGCCCCCCCAGAGGCGGGGTGGGGGAAAAACTGTTTTTT
TRBD2	TRBV20-1	-	TRBJ2-7	CSALGGREQYF	TGCAGTGCTTTGGGAGGGCGAGAGCAGTACTTC
-	TRBV6-5	-	TRBJ1-1	CASREGHANTEAFF	TGTGCCAGCAGAGAGGGACACGCGAACACTGAAGCTTTCTTT
-	TRBV7-2	-	TRBJ2-1	CASSLYYYNEQFF	TGTGCCAGCAGCTTATACTATTACAATGAGCAGTTCTTC
-	TRBV6-4	-	TRBJ2-2	CASSDSNNPPGELFF	TGTGCCAGCAGTGACTCGAACAACCCACCCGGGGAGCTGTTTTTT
-	TRBV5-1	-	TRBJ2-1	CASSFTAGDNNEQFF	TGCGCCAGCAGCTTCACCGCCGGGGACAACAATGAGCAGTTCTTC
-	TRBV12-3/TRBV12-4	few	TRBJ2-6	CASSLAGANVLTF	TGTGCCAGCAGTTTGGCCGGGGCCAACGTCCTGACTTTC
-	TRBV15	-	TRBJ2-2	CATSSVGLENTGELFF	TGTGCCACCAGCAGTGTGGGACTGGAGAACACCGGGGAGCTGTTTTTT